One sample yielded the 26 T cell receptor beta chains listed below, sequenced in a study of CD8 T cells in Susac syndrome. After extraction with the RNeasy kit, about 0.5 to 1 ug of the RNA was reverse transcribed using random hexamers. Via MiXCR, TCRdb re-called the immunoSEQ multiplex PCR reads, giving one row per CDR3 protein. The table lists hundreds of thousands of distinct CDR3 sequences, about 82% of them singletons, with around 0.21% in the top ten. The sequenced sample was CD8+ T cells from PBMCs. The receptors shown here come from a human donor with multiple sclerosis.

The J gene is TRBJ2-7, the V gene TRBV13; D is perhaps TRBD1 (5 bases). The CDR3 has 14 residues. The germline V gene has CDR1 PRHDT and CDR2 FYEKMQ (reference sequence). V lost 1 base to trimming and J lost 10 bases, with 17 bases between them. CDR3 amino acids: CASSLVSPGRAQYF. CDR3 nucleotide sequence: TGTGCCAGCAGCTTAGTATCCCCAGGGCGCGCTCAGTACTTC.

The chain recombines TRBV6-2 or TRBV6-3 with TRBJ2-7; D is unresolved. This CDR3 has 15 amino acids. The V gene's germline CDR1 is MNHEY and CDR2 SVGEGT. Trimming took 2 bases from V and 2 from J, leaving 13 bases between them. The CDR3 nucleotides are TGTGCCAGCAGTTACGTGTGGTACAGCGCCTACGAGCAGTACTTC. It codes for CASSYVWYSAYEQYF.

The gene calls are TRBV29-1 and TRBJ2-7; no definite D call. Trimming removed 1 base from V and 3 bases from J, with 7 bases in between. Germline CDR1 reads SQVTM; CDR2 reads ANQGSEA. The CDR3 covers 12 residues. The CDR3 loop reads CSVEVLGYEQYF. CDR3 coding DNA: TGCAGCGTTGAAGTTCTAGGCTACGAGCAGTACTTC.

This chain joins TRBV27 and TRBJ2-3; 15 bases align to TRBD2. The V segment lost 7 bases and the J segment 3 bases; nucleotides outside the gene matches: 11. Germline V gene lookup returns CDR1 MNHEY and CDR2 SMNVEV (reference sequence). The CDR3 loop spans 18 amino acids. This CDR3 reads CASTRGLAGGRRTDTQYF. CDR3 nucleotide sequence: TGTGCCAGCACCCGGGGACTAGCGGGAGGTAGGAGGACAGATACGCAGTATTTT.

This chain links TRBV27 with TRBJ1-2, with 12 positions matching TRBD1. The germline V gene encodes CDR1 MNHEY and CDR2 SMNVEV (reference sequence). This CDR3 region has 15 residues. Losses at the gene ends were 4 bases for V and 7 bases for J; bases not matched to a gene: 7. CDR3 coding DNA: TGTGCCAGCAGTTCCCCCGGGACAGGGGGCGGTGGCTACACCTTC. Its translation: CASSSPGTGGGGYTF.

The chain is built from TRBV30 and TRBJ2-7; D unresolved. The CDR3 contains 11 residues. With 1 base removed from V and 1 base from J, the gap between germline ends came to 2 bases. Per germline, CDR1 GTSNPN and CDR2 SVGIG (reference sequence). The CDR3 loop is CAWSGSYEQYF. The CDR3 bases are TGTGCCTGGAGTGGGTCCTACGAGCAGTACTTC.

This chain links TRBV7-9 with TRBJ2-7; TRBD1 agrees at 8 bases. Germline V lookup: CDR1 SEHNR, CDR2 FQNEAQ (reference sequence). The ends lost 4 bases at V and 1 base at J; junction bases unmatched: 12. The CDR3 is 17 amino acids. CDR3: CASSSWYQGARSYEQYF. The CDR3 DNA reads as TGTGCCAGCAGCTCCTGGTACCAGGGGGCGAGGTCCTACGAGCAGTACTTC.

This clonotype was detected a few times. J is TRBJ2-1 and V is TRBV7-2; the D is unclear. Germline-derived CDR1 and CDR2 are SGHTA and FQGNSA. The CDR3 has 16 amino acids. The germline V and J ends were trimmed by 5 bases and 1 base, with 15 bases remaining between them. In nucleotides, the CDR3 is TGTGCCAGCAGCCCCCCTGAGCCTAGATCCTACAATGAGCAGTTCTTC. Translating gives CASSPPEPRSYNEQFF.

The chain carries TRBV2 and TRBJ1-1, with D possibly TRBD1 on 6 matching bases. The CDR3 is 15 amino acids. V was pared by 8 bases and J by 1 base, with 17 bases between. CDR1 SNHLY and CDR2 FYNNEI come from the germline V gene. For the CDR3, the DNA is TGTGCCAGCGAGGGTTTAGGGGGTCAGAACACTGAAGCTTTCTTT. Encoded protein: CASEGLGGQNTEAFF.

Only one count was recorded for this clonotype. DNA for the CDR3: TGTGCCAGCAGTCCCCGGGACAGGTTGGATACGCAGTATTTT. Translation gives CASSPRDRLDTQYF. J is TRBJ2-3 and V is TRBV12-3 or TRBV12-4, with 8 bases aligning to TRBD1. V dropped 5 bases and J dropped 6; count of bases not matched to a gene: 7. The CDR3 spans 14 residues.

This clonotype came up a few times. The CDR3 DNA reads TGTGCCAGCAGCCCGATTTGGGACAGCATGAACACTGAAGCTTTCTTT. Its protein product is CASSPIWDSMNTEAFF. This chain connects TRBV5-4 to TRBJ1-1; 7 nucleotides align to TRBD1. The CDR3 is 16 residues long. V shed 4 bases, J shed 0 bases, and the junction held 9 bases outside the gene matches. Looked up from germline, CDR1 is SGHNT and CDR2 is YYREEE (reference sequence). Filled out from reference TRBV5-4 and TRBJ1-1, the complete variable domain reads ETGVTQSPTHLIKTRGQQVTLRCSSQSGHNTVSWYQQALGQGPQFIFQYYREEENGRGNFPPRFSGLQFPNYSSELNVNALELDDSALYLCASSPIWDSMNTEAFFGQGTRLTVV.

The chain recombines TRBV28 with TRBJ2-1; D may be TRBD1 or TRBD2 (5 bases each). V lost 7 bases to trimming and J lost 0 bases, with 25 bases between them. Per germline, CDR1 MDHEN and CDR2 SYDVKM. This CDR3 has 19 residues. The CDR3 DNA sequence: TGTGCCAGCACATTATCCAGCCCGGGGACGTCTAGCTCCTACAATGAGCAGTTCTTC. It codes for CASTLSSPGTSSSYNEQFF.

The J gene is TRBJ2-1, the V gene TRBV27, with 9 bases matching TRBD1. Germline V CDR1 and CDR2: MNHEY, SMNVEV (reference sequence). The CDR3 has 18 residues. Trimming took 3 bases from V and 3 from J; bases not matched to a gene: 12. The CDR3 reads CASSLASPGQGFYNEQFF. The DNA for the CDR3 is TGTGCCAGCAGTTTGGCCAGTCCGGGACAGGGTTTCTACAATGAGCAGTTCTTC.

The V call is TRBV29-1, the J call TRBJ2-1; D not resolved. Trimming pared 1 base from V and 10 bases from J, leaving 14 bases between. Germline loops: CDR1 SQVTM, CDR2 ANQGSEA. The CDR3 is 13 amino acids. CDR3 coding DNA: TGCAGCGTTGAAGGGGTGAGCTCCTACGAGCAGTTCTTC. Protein product: CSVEGVSSYEQFF.

This clonotype was found a few times. The CDR3 sequence is CASRGTSGLTGELFF. CDR3 nucleotide sequence: TGTGCCAGCCGTGGGACTAGCGGTCTCACCGGGGAGCTGTTTTTT. The chain couples TRBV12-3 or TRBV12-4 to TRBJ2-2; TRBD2 agrees at 11 bases. With V trimmed by 8 bases and J by 4 bases, 6 bases remained unmatched. The CDR3 length is 15 residues.

The chain joins TRBV6-5 to TRBJ2-2; TRBD2 aligns across 8 bases. CDR3 length equals 17 residues. Trimming took 0 bases from V and 4 from J; bases not matched to a gene: 7. From germline, CDR1 is MNHEY and CDR2 SVGAGI. CDR3 sequence (DNA): TGTGCCAGCAGTTACTCGTCGGGACTAGAGCTCACCGGGGAGCTGTTTTTT. It is translated as CASSYSSGLELTGELFF.

This chain connects TRBV20-1 to TRBJ1-2; 8 bases are a match to TRBD1. Germline CDR1 DFQATT, CDR2 SNEGSKA (reference sequence). J gave up 2 bases and V 1 base, and 9 bases lay outside the gene matches. The CDR3 consists of 16 residues. The CDR3: CSARAIDRGQNYGYTF. For the CDR3, the DNA is TGCAGTGCTAGAGCTATCGACAGGGGACAAAACTATGGCTACACCTTC.

This clonotype showed up just once. The rearrangement uses TRBV4-3 and TRBJ2-3; D is ambiguous. V was trimmed by 0 bases and J by 6 bases, leaving 13 bases between them. The CDR3 spans 15 residues. Germline V gene lookup returns CDR1 LGHNA and CDR2 YSLEER. CDR3 amino acids: CASSQDLASPDTQYF. Here the CDR3 DNA reads TGCGCCAGCAGCCAAGATCTTGCGTCTCCGGATACGCAGTATTTT.

The chain uses TRBV11-2 and TRBJ1-1; D remains ambiguous. The CDR3 has 15 residues. V was cut by 0 bases and J by 2 bases, with 10 bases left in between. The V gene's germline CDR1 is SGHAT and CDR2 FQNNGV. The CDR3 region has the DNA TGTGCCAGCAGCTTAGATCTGAGCCTAAACACTGAAGCTTTCTTT. It yields the protein CASSLDLSLNTEAFF.

This rearrangement joins TRBV29-1 to TRBJ2-1; D is perhaps TRBD2 (7 bases). Germline CDR1 reads SQVTM; CDR2 reads ANQGSEA. The CDR3 contains 15 residues. Trimming shortened V by 6 bases and J by 7 bases, and 22 bases separated the two germline ends. This CDR3 reads CSVGPGGAEMNEQFF. In DNA form, the CDR3 reads TGCAGCGTCGGCCCGGGGGGCGCGGAGATGAATGAGCAGTTCTTC.

The chain has TRBV11-2 and TRBJ2-7; no clear D. This CDR3 has 13 residues. CDR1 and CDR2 (germline): SGHAT, FQNNGV. V lost 4 bases and J 3 bases, leaving 10 bases between the germline ends. CDR3: CASSSALNYEQYF. In DNA, the CDR3 is TGTGCCAGCAGCTCGGCCCTGAACTACGAGCAGTACTTC.

This chain joins TRBV21-1 and TRBJ1-4; TRBD1 is taken as the D call from the table, unchecked against the DNA. TRBV21-1 is a documented pseudogene. The CDR3 totals 16 residues. CDR3 nucleotides: TGTGCCAGCAGCAAAGGGGGTCCCGGGACAGTAATGGGGCTGTTTTTT. Its protein is CASSKGGPGTVMGLFF.

Only one count was recorded for this clonotype. This chain uses TRBV7-3 with TRBJ2-7; 10 positions agree with TRBD2. J gave up 4 bases and V 2 bases, and 5 bases lay outside the gene matches. CDR1 and CDR2 from the germline V gene are SGHTA and FQGTGA. This CDR3 is built from 15 residues. The chain's CDR3 is CASSLLAGERYEQYF. CDR3 nucleotide sequence: TGTGCCAGCAGCTTACTAGCGGGAGAGAGGTACGAGCAGTACTTC.

The chain couples TRBV5-1 to TRBJ2-1; 15 bases are a match to TRBD2. Germline V gene data show CDR1 as SGHRS and CDR2 as YFSETQ. The CDR3 runs 16 residues. V dropped 3 bases and J dropped 5; count of bases not matched to a gene: 3. The CDR3 bases are TGCGCCAGCAGCTGGGGACTAGCGGGAGGAAACAATGAGCAGTTCTTC. It codes for CASSWGLAGGNNEQFF.

This chain connects TRBV24-1 to TRBJ2-2; D may be TRBD1 or TRBD2 (5 bases each). The CDR3 runs 12 residues. Germline V gene lookup returns CDR1 KGHDR and CDR2 SFDVKD. Trimming took 7 bases from V and 8 from J, leaving 10 bases between them. The CDR3 loop reads CATRGPRGELFF. Written as DNA, the CDR3 is TGTGCCACCAGGGGACCGCGGGGGGAGCTGTTTTTT.

The rearrangement uses TRBV7-9 and TRBJ2-7; D gene unclear. Trimming stripped 2 bases from V and 6 bases from J, with 8 bases between. Germline values: CDR1 SEHNR, CDR2 FQNEAQ (reference sequence). The CDR3 is 12 amino acids. CDR3 DNA: TGTGCCAGCAGCTTAACTCTGGGCGAGCAGTACTTC. Protein product: CASSLTLGEQYF. Based on the CDR3 plus reference TRBV7-9 and TRBJ2-7, the full variable domain is DTGVSQNPRHKITKRGQNVTFRCDPISEHNRLYWYRQTLGQGPEFLTYFQNEAQLEKSRLLSDRFSAERPKGSFSTLEIQRTEQGDSAMYLCASSLTLGEQYFGPGTRLTVT.